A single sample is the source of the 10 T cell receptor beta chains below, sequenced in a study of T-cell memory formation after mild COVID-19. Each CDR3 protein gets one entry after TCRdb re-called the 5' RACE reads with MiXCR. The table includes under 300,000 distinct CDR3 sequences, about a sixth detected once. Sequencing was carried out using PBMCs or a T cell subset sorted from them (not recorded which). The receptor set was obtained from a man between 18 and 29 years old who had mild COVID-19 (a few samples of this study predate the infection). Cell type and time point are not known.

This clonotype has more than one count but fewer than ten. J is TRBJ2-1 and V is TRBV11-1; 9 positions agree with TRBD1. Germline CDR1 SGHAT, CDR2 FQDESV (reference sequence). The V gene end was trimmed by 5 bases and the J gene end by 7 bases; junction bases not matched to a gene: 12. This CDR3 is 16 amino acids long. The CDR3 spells CASSLSPGQGGNEQFF. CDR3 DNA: TGTGCCAGCAGCCTTTCCCCGGGACAGGGAGGGAATGAGCAGTTCTTC.

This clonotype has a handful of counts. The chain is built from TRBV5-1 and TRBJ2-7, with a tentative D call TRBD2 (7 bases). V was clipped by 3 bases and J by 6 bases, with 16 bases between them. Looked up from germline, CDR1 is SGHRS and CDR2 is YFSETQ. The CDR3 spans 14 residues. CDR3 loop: CASSSEGGAGEQYV. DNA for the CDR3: TGCGCCAGCAGCTCCGAGGGGGGGGCGGGCGAGCAGTACGTC.

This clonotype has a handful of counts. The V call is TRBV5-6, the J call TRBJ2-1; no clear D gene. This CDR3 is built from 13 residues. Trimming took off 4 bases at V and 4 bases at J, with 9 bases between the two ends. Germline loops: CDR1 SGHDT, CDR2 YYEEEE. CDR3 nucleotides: TGTGCCAGCAGCCGTAGACAATACAATGAGCAGTTCTTC. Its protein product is CASSRRQYNEQFF.

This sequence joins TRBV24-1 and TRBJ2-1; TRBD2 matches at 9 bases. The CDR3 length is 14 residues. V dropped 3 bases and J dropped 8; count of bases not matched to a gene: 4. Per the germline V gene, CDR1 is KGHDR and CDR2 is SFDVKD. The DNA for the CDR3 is TGTGCCACCAGTGATCCTAGCGGGGTAGATGAGCAGTTCTTC. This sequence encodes CATSDPSGVDEQFF.

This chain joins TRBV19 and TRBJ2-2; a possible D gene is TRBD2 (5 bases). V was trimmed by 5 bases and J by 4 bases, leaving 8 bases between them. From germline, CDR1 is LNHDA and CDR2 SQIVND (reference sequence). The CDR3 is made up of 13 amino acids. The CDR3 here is CASSWRATGELFF. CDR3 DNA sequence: TGTGCCAGTAGTTGGCGGGCCACCGGGGAGCTGTTTTTT.

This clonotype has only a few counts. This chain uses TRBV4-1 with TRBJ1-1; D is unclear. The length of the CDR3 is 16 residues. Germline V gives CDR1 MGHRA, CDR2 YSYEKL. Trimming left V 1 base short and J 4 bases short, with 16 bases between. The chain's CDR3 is CASSQGPGRTGTEAFF. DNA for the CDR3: TGCGCCAGCAGCCAAGGTCCGGGAAGGACGGGCACTGAAGCTTTCTTT.

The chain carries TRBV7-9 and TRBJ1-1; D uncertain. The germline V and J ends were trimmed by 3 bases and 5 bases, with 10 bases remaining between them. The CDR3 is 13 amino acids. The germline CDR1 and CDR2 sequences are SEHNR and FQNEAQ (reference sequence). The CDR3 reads CASSFGGQTEAFF. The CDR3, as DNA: TGTGCCAGCAGCTTTGGAGGGCAGACTGAAGCTTTCTTT.

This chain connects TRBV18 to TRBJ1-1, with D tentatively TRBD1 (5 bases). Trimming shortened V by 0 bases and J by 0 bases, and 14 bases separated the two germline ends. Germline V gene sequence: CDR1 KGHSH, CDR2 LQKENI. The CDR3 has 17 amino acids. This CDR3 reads CASSPPGVGVMNTEAFF. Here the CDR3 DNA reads TGTGCCAGCTCACCACCGGGGGTAGGGGTGATGAACACTGAAGCTTTCTTT.

Here the CDR3 reads CAWSRGISNEQFF. Here the CDR3 DNA reads TGTGCCTGGAGTCGGGGCATCTCCAATGAGCAGTTCTTC. The J gene is TRBJ2-1, the V gene TRBV30; D is possibly TRBD1 or TRBD2 (5 bases each). V was shortened by 2 bases and J by 6 bases, with 11 bases between the two germline ends. The CDR3 loop spans 13 amino acids. Looked up from germline, CDR1 is GTSNPN and CDR2 is SVGIG (reference sequence). The full variable domain, rest sourced from reference TRBV30 and TRBJ2-1, is SQTIHQWPATLVQPVGSPLSLECTVEGTSNPNLYWYRQAAGRGLQLLFYSVGIGQISSEVPQNLSASRPQDRQFILSSKKLLLSDSGFYLCAWSRGISNEQFFGPGTRLTVL.

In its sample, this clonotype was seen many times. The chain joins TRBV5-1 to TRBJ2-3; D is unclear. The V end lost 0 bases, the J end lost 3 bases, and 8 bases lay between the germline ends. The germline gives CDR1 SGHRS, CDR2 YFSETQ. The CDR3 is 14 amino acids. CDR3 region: CASSLEGLTDTQYF. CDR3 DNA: TGCGCCAGCAGCTTGGAGGGATTAACAGATACGCAGTATTTT.